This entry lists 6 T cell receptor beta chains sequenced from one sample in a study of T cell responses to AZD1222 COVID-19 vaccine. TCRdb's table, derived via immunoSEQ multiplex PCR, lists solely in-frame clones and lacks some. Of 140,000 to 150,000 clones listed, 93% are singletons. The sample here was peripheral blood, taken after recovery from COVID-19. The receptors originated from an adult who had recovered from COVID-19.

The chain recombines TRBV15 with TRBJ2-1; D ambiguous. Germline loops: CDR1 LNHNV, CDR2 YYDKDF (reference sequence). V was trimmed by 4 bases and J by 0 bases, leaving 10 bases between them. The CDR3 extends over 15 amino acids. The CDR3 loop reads CATSTTATSYNEQFF. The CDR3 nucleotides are TGTGCCACCAGCACCACTGCCACCTCCTACAATGAGCAGTTCTTC. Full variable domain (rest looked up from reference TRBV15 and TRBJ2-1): DAMVIQNPRYQVTQFGKPVTLSCSQTLNHNVMYWYQQKSSQAPKLLFHYYDKDFNNEADTPDNFQSRRPNTSFCFLDIRSPGLGDTAMYLCATSTTATSYNEQFFGPGTRLTVL.

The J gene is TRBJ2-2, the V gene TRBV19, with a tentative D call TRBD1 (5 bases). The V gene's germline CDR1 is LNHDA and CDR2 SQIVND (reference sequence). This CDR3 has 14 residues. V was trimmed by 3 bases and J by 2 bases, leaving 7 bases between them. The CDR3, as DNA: TGTGCCAGTAGTATCGGACAAAACACCGGGGAGCTGTTTTTT. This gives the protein CASSIGQNTGELFF.

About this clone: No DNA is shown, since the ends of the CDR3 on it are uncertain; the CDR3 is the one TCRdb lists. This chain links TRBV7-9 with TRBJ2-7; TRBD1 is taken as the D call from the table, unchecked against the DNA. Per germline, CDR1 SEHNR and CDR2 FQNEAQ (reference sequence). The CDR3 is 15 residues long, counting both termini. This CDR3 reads CASSSSNRAAYEQYF.

The CDR3 nucleotides are TGCGCCAGCAGCTTGGTACGGCTAGCCATGAACACTGAAGCTTTCTTT. This translates into CASSLVRLAMNTEAFF. The V gene is TRBV5-1, the J gene TRBJ1-1; D ambiguous. There are 16 residues in the CDR3. V was clipped by 0 bases and J by 0 bases, with 12 bases between them. Germline lookup yields CDR1 SGHRS and CDR2 YFSETQ. Full variable domain (missing parts from reference TRBV5-1 and TRBJ1-1): KAGVTQTPRYLIKTRGQQVTLSCSPISGHRSVSWYQQTPGQGLQFLFEYFSETQRNKGNFPGRFSGRQFSNSRSEMNVSTLELGDSALYLCASSLVRLAMNTEAFFGQGTRLTVV.

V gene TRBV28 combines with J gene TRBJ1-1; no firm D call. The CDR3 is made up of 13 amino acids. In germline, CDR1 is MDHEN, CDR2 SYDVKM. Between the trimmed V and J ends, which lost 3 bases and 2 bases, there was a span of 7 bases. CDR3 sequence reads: CASSFYTNTEAFF. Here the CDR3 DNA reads TGTGCCAGCAGTTTTTACACTAACACTGAAGCTTTCTTT.

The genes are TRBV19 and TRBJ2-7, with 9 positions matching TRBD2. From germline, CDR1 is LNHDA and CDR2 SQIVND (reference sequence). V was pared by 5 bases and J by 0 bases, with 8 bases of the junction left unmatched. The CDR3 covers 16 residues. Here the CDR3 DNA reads TGTGCCAGTAGTCAGGGAGCGGGAGGCGTCTCCTACGAGCAGTACTTC. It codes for CASSQGAGGVSYEQYF.